These 10 T cell receptor beta chains were all obtained from the same sample, sequenced in a study of cytomegalovirus exposure and HLA in healthy donors. Profiling relied on immunoSEQ multiplex PCR, and the TCRdb table lists in-frame clones only, not all of them. Found here are 110,000 or so clones, about 91% of them singletons; the top ten hold more than 1.5%. The sequenced sample was PBMCs. The receptors stem from a man aged 18 to 35 in good health and CMV-seronegative.

The chain employs TRBV4-3 and TRBJ2-7; D is unclear. Looked up from germline, CDR1 is LGHNA and CDR2 is YSLEER. Trimming cost V 0 bases and J 2 bases, with 11 bases left between them. This CDR3 contains 15 residues. The CDR3 sequence is CASSQEMRSPYEQYF. The CDR3 DNA reads as TGCGCCAGCAGCCAAGAAATGAGGAGCCCCTACGAGCAGTACTTC.

This chain links TRBV6-6 with TRBJ2-7, with 7 bases aligning to TRBD1. V was clipped by 5 bases and J by 6 bases; unmatched bases: 13. Germline CDR1 is MNHNY and CDR2 is SVGAGI (reference sequence). CDR3 length equals 15 residues. CDR3 in amino acids: CASSPRGTAVFEQYF. CDR3 sequence (DNA): TGTGCCAGCAGTCCCCGAGGGACAGCAGTTTTCGAGCAGTACTTC.

This chain links TRBV5-6 with TRBJ2-7; TRBD2 matches 11 bases. Germline CDR1 reads SGHDT; CDR2 reads YYEEEE. Trimming took 2 bases from V and 3 from J; bases not matched to a gene: 1. CDR3 length: 14 amino acids. CDR3 DNA: TGTGCCAGCAGCTTCGGGACTAGCGGCTACGAGCAGTACTTC. It encodes CASSFGTSGYEQYF.

J is TRBJ2-1 and V is TRBV5-6, with 10 bases matching TRBD2. J was trimmed by 3 bases and V by 7 bases; bases with no gene match: 16. CDR3 size: 18 residues. Germline V gives CDR1 SGHDT, CDR2 YYEEEE. CDR3 loop: CASHRASGSPSLYNEQFF. The CDR3 DNA follows: TGTGCCAGCCACCGAGCTAGCGGGAGCCCATCTCTCTACAATGAGCAGTTCTTC.

The rearrangement uses TRBV6-5 and TRBJ1-5; D perhaps matches TRBD1 (5 bases). V was pared by 4 bases and J by 3 bases, with 13 bases between. The CDR3 runs to 15 residues. The germline CDR1 and CDR2 sequences are MNHEY and SVGAGI. Here the CDR3 DNA reads TGTGCCAGCAGTTGGGACGGGGGGGACAATCAGCCCCAGCATTTT. This sequence encodes CASSWDGGDNQPQHF.

The chain joins TRBV19 to TRBJ2-2, with D hard to call. The CDR3 totals 15 residues. Germline V lookup: CDR1 LNHDA, CDR2 SQIVND (reference sequence). V shed 4 bases and J shed 5 bases, with 14 bases lying between them. CDR3 region: CASSSTRLGTGELFF. CDR3 bases: TGTGCCAGTAGTAGTACCAGGTTAGGTACCGGGGAGCTGTTTTTT.

The chain uses TRBV6-1 and TRBJ1-5, with D tentatively TRBD1 (5 bases). This CDR3 has 13 amino acids. V was trimmed by 8 bases and J by 0 bases, leaving 8 bases between them. Germline V gives CDR1 MNHNS, CDR2 SASEGT. The CDR3 region has the DNA TGTGCCAGCCGACAGCATAGCAATCAGCCCCAGCATTTT. Protein sequence: CASRQHSNQPQHF.

This clone was found a few times. The chain links TRBV14 to TRBJ2-7; no firm D call. V was cut by 0 bases and J by 6 bases, with 6 bases left in between. The CDR3 covers 12 residues. Germline V CDR1 and CDR2: SGHDN, FVKESK. Here the CDR3 DNA reads TGTGCCAGCAGCCAAGATCGGGTCGAGCAGTACTTC. As protein: CASSQDRVEQYF.

This chain connects TRBV7-6 to TRBJ2-7; D remains ambiguous. V dropped 3 bases and J dropped 2 bases, with 11 bases sitting between them. Germline-derived CDR1 and CDR2 are SGHVS and FNYEAQ. The CDR3 is made up of 14 amino acids. The CDR3: CASSFAETTYEQYF. CDR3 coding DNA: TGTGCCAGCAGCTTCGCAGAAACAACCTACGAGCAGTACTTC.

The genes are TRBV18 and TRBJ1-1; 8 bases are a match to TRBD1. The junction had 1 base not matched to a gene; V was cut back by 4 bases and J by 0 bases. From germline, CDR1 is KGHSH and CDR2 LQKENI. CDR3 length equals 14 residues. This CDR3 reads CASSRDRLNTEAFF. CDR3 DNA: TGTGCCAGCTCACGGGACAGGTTGAACACTGAAGCTTTCTTT.